A selection of T cell receptor beta chains follows, all from one sample in a study of blood T cell repertoires in COVID-19. Using immunoSEQ multiplex PCR, the repertoire was profiled, and TCRdb retains in-frame clones only, with some absent. The sample contains roughly 500,000 clones, 80% to 90% of which appear only once. The sequencing sample was made of PBMCs or T cells enriched from blood (not recorded which). These receptors originate from a woman aged 60-75 years who had recovered from COVID-19. The conserved cysteine and the conserved F or W are not part of the CDR3 here. Each record gives: J gene, V gene, CDR3 protein.

>TRBJ2-1|TRBV5-5
ASSLPPVRTYNEQF
>TRBJ2-2|TRBV19
ASSGRSGRTNTGELF
>TRBJ1-3|TRBV5-6
ASSSERQGWKRNTIY
>TRBJ1-5|TRBV2
ASSSQGRSNQPQH
>TRBJ1-2|TRBV4-1
ASSQAEVYYGYT
>TRBJ2-1|TRBV24-1
ATSDRSGGSANEQF
>TRBJ2-3|TRBV13
ASSPPTSTDTQY
>TRBJ1-3|TRBV11-2
ASSEGAPSSGNTIY
>TRBJ2-1|TRBV27
ASSLIDRGQVYNEQF
>TRBJ1-2|TRBV30
AWSSPTGASYGYT
>TRBJ1-4|TRBV14
ASSQDQWGANEKLF
>TRBJ1-2|TRBV28
ASRSGQANYGYT
>TRBJ2-7|TRBV10-3
AITEGLNYEQY
>TRBJ1-1|TRBV4-2
ASSHRTANTEAF
>TRBJ1-6|TRBV19
ASSTPQGSYSPLH
>TRBJ2-1|TRBV13
ASTLLDREHGEQF
>TRBJ1-1|TRBV9
ASSVGGLKMNTEAF
>TRBJ1-2|TRBV6-5
ASSQDSQDGYT
>TRBJ2-2|TRBV6-1
ASSEAAGTTGELF
>TRBJ1-6|TRBV19
ASRTGGLSPLH
>TRBJ1-4|TRBV24-1
ATSAPQGRELF
>TRBJ1-4|TRBV4-1
ASSQESREKLF
>TRBJ1-6|TRBV7-2
ASSSRGGVGLSPLH
>TRBJ1-2|TRBV3-1/TRBV3-2
ASRQRAIGTSSGGYT
>TRBJ2-1|TRBV10-1
ASSDPGNNEQF
>TRBJ2-2|TRBV24-1
ATSDSGQGRTGELF
>TRBJ2-5|TRBV27
ASSYSGAKGTQY